This TCR beta chain was recorded in a study of blood T cell repertoires in COVID-19. About the research overall: Donors in the United States, Italy and Spain gave samples during acute or convalescent COVID-19.

Clones were read by immunoSEQ multiplex PCR, and TCRdb kept only the in-frame ones, dropping some. The sample consists of 200,000 to 250,000 clones, over 70% of them appearing once. This TCR was sampled from a woman aged 25 to 45 who had been exposed to COVID-19. Specimen: PBMCs or T cells enriched from blood (not recorded which).

CDR3 protein: CASNFGLARGTQYF. The DNA of the CDR3 is TGTGCCAGCAATTTTGGTCTAGCCAGGGGGACCCAGTACTTC. V and J are TRBV28 and TRBJ2-5; TRBD1 might be the D (6 bases). This CDR3 spans 14 amino acids. Germline V gene lookup returns CDR1 MDHEN and CDR2 SYDVKM. V dropped 7 bases and J dropped 7 bases, with 19 bases sitting between them.